This section outlines one T cell receptor (beta chain) sequence together with its context. Its antigen is still unknown. This record comes from a study of blood T cells in healthy people across ages. Germline V CDR1 and CDR2: SGHTA, FQGTGA. The CDR3 runs 15 residues. J gave up 5 bases and V 5 bases, and 8 bases lay outside the gene matches. Together with a sample-barcoded 5' primer, a J-beta primer mix was included in a second PCR lasting roughly 6 to 12 cycles. Every cDNA was tagged by a template-switch adaptor with 12 random nucleotides. TCRdb independently ran MiXCR on the 5' RACE reads; one entry per CDR3 protein. Altogether approximately 790,000 distinct CDR3 sequences are present, about 59% being singletons, with the ten largest covering about a quarter. Whole-study results and caveats: Nothing was known about donor CMV status, and this possibly confounded expanded clonotype changes. The study found more naive CD4+ cells and higher diversity in long-lived than aged donors.

Input material: blood. This chain uses TRBV7-3 with TRBJ2-2, with 7 bases that match TRBD1. The receptor's source is a man between 25 and 39 years old in good health. The CDR3 region is CASSPKTGWTGELFF. In DNA form, the CDR3 reads TGTGCCAGCAGCCCTAAGACAGGGTGGACCGGGGAGCTGTTTTTT.